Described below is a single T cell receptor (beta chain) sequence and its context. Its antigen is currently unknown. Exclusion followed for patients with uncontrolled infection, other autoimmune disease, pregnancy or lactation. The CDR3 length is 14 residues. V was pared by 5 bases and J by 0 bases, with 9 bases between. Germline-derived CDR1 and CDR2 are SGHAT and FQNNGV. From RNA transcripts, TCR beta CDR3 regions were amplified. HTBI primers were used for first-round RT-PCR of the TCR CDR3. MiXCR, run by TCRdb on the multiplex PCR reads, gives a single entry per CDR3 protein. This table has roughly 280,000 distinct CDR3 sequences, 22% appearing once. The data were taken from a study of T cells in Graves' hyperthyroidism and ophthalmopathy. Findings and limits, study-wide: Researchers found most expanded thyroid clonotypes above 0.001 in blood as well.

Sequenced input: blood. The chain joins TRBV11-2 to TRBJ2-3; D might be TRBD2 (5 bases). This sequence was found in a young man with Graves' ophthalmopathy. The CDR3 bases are TGTGCCAGCAGCGTCGGGGTAAGCACAGATACGCAGTATTTT. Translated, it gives CASSVGVSTDTQYF.